This passage covers 15 T cell receptor beta chains from one sample sequenced in a study of T cell responses to AZD1222 COVID-19 vaccine. Sequencing used immunoSEQ multiplex PCR; TCRdb keeps in-frame clones, though not all of them. The sample carries some 120,000 clones, around 91% recorded once. Material: peripheral blood, obtained on day 0 of MenACWY control vaccination. These receptors came from an adult in good health.

The chain uses TRBV28 and TRBJ2-7; maybe TRBD2 (6 bases). This CDR3 has 12 amino acids. Germline-derived CDR1 and CDR2 are MDHEN and SYDVKM. CDR3 amino acids: CGAAGLHYEQYF. As DNA, the CDR3 is TGTGGGGCGGCGGGATTGCACTACGAGCAGTACTTC.

The J gene is TRBJ1-2, the V gene TRBV6-5, with no clear D. Germline V gene sequence: CDR1 MNHEY, CDR2 SVGAGI. Deletions cut 2 bases from V and 3 bases from J, with 13 bases between. This CDR3 is 15 amino acids long. As DNA, the CDR3 is TGTGCCAGCAGTTACAGGCTCTTAGGAGACTATGGCTACACCTTC. It codes for CASSYRLLGDYGYTF.

A word on this clone: The sample contains more than one DNA sequence encoding this CDR3. The chain employs TRBV28 and TRBJ1-1; D gene ambiguous. V was clipped by 1 base and J by 0 bases, with 3 bases between them. This CDR3 spans 13 amino acids. The V gene's germline CDR1 is MDHEN and CDR2 SYDVKM. CDR3: CASSLLVNTEAFF. The CDR3 coding sequence is TGTGCCAGCAGTTTATTGGTGAACACTGAAGCTTTCTTT.

The chain is built from TRBV24-1 and TRBJ2-5, with TRBD1 identical over 8 bases. Per germline, CDR1 KGHDR and CDR2 SFDVKD. CDR3 size: 16 residues. The trim removed 0 bases at V and 5 bases at J, leaving 7 bases unmatched. Written as DNA, the CDR3 is TGTGCCACCAGTGATTTGCCCCGACAGGGGAAGGAGACCCAGTACTTC. It codes for CATSDLPRQGKETQYF.

The rearrangement uses TRBV11-1 and TRBJ2-1; D gene unclear. Germline loops: CDR1 SGHAT, CDR2 FQDESV (reference sequence). The CDR3 loop spans 11 amino acids. V was clipped by 5 bases and J by 3 bases, with 2 bases between them. CDR3 bases: TGTGCCAGCAGCGACTACAATGAGCAGTTCTTC. Encoded protein: CASSDYNEQFF.

The chain is built from TRBV28 and TRBJ1-2; D not certain. V lost 2 bases, J lost 8 bases, and 15 bases lay in between. Germline CDR1 MDHEN, CDR2 SYDVKM. The CDR3 totals 14 residues. The CDR3 here is CASSLLTPLYGYTF. CDR3 in DNA: TGTGCCAGCAGTTTACTGACACCCCTTTACGGCTACACCTTC.

The V gene is TRBV14, the J gene TRBJ2-2, with D tentatively TRBD1 (6 bases). V lost 1 base and J lost 3, with 9 bases in between. The CDR3 extends over 15 amino acids. Germline V gene lookup returns CDR1 SGHDN and CDR2 FVKESK. DNA of the CDR3: TGTGCCAGCAGCCAAGGGACAGTCTACACCGGGGAGCTGTTTTTT. It is translated as CASSQGTVYTGELFF.

V gene TRBV7-9 combines with J gene TRBJ1-1; the D gene is possibly TRBD1 (6 bases). Trimming took off 5 bases at V and 7 bases at J, with 14 bases between the two ends. The germline CDR1 and CDR2 sequences are SEHNR and FQNEAQ (reference sequence). This CDR3 is built from 13 residues. The CDR3 DNA reads as TGTGCCAGCAGCCCAAGGGGGGCAGGTGAAGCTTTCTTT. Protein product: CASSPRGAGEAFF.

This rearrangement joins TRBV29-1 to TRBJ2-2; D not resolved. This CDR3 spans 15 amino acids. Germline CDR1 SQVTM, CDR2 ANQGSEA. Trimming stripped 0 bases from V and 0 bases from J, with 8 bases between. CDR3 region: CSVEDADSNTGELFF. CDR3 in DNA: TGCAGCGTTGAAGATGCAGATTCGAACACCGGGGAGCTGTTTTTT.

This sequence joins TRBV5-1 and TRBJ2-7; 8 bases fit TRBD1. The V and J ends lost 5 bases and 2 bases, in that order; junction bases with no gene match: 6. Germline assignment: CDR1 SGHRS and CDR2 YFSETQ. This CDR3 is built from 14 residues. CDR3 nucleotides: TGCGCCAGCAGTAGGACAGGGTCTGCCTACGAGCAGTACTTC. Translation: CASSRTGSAYEQYF. Supplemented by reference TRBV5-1 and TRBJ2-7, the full variable domain reads KAGVTQTPRYLIKTRGQQVTLSCSPISGHRSVSWYQQTPGQGLQFLFEYFSETQRNKGNFPGRFSGRQFSNSRSEMNVSTLELGDSALYLCASSRTGSAYEQYFGPGTRLTVT.

This clone was detected only once. This chain links TRBV27 with TRBJ2-7, with a possible D match to TRBD2 (5 bases). Trimming stripped 0 bases from V and 3 bases from J, with 9 bases between. The V gene's germline CDR1 is MNHEY and CDR2 SMNVEV (reference sequence). CDR3 length equals 14 residues. The CDR3 sequence: CASSLSTGYYEQYF. CDR3 bases: TGTGCCAGCAGTTTATCGACGGGGTACTACGAGCAGTACTTC.

The chain joins TRBV15 to TRBJ2-3, with TRBD2 matching over 8 bases. V trimming: 2 bases; J trimming: 1 base; junction bases outside the gene matches: 11. CDR3 size: 18 residues. Germline assignment: CDR1 LNHNV and CDR2 YYDKDF (reference sequence). In DNA, the CDR3 is TGTGCCACCAGCAGAACCCGGGGGGGGAGGATACGCACAGATACGCAGTATTTT. It is translated as CATSRTRGGRIRTDTQYF.

The table lists this clone with a count of one. The gene calls are TRBV6-5 and TRBJ1-4, with 9 nucleotides matching TRBD1. J lost 7 bases, V lost 6 bases, and 6 bases had no gene match. CDR3 length: 14 amino acids. Germline V gene data show CDR1 as MNHEY and CDR2 as SVGAGI. The CDR3 DNA is TGTGCCAGCAGGAGGGACAGGGACGTTGAAAAACTGTTTTTT. Its protein product is CASRRDRDVEKLFF.

This clone was recorded once. The chain carries TRBV28 and TRBJ1-3; no definite D call. The CDR3 runs 14 residues. CDR1 MDHEN and CDR2 SYDVKM come from the germline V gene. Between the trimmed V and J ends, which lost 2 bases and 1 base, there was a span of 6 bases. The CDR3 sequence is CASSLTGSGNTIYF. For the CDR3, the DNA is TGTGCCAGCAGTTTAACGGGGTCTGGAAACACCATATATTTT.

CDR3 sequence (DNA): TGTGCCAGTAGTATGGCCGGGACTAGCGGGGGTTCCTACGAGCAGTACTTC. Encoded protein: CASSMAGTSGGSYEQYF. The chain couples TRBV19 to TRBJ2-7; 14 nucleotides match TRBD2. V was clipped by 3 bases and J by 1 base; unmatched bases: 5. The CDR3 totals 17 residues. Germline V gene sequence: CDR1 LNHDA, CDR2 SQIVND (reference sequence).